Following are 26 T cell receptor beta chains from one sample sequenced in a study of T cells in Graves' hyperthyroidism and ophthalmopathy. Amplified TCR beta CDR3 regions came from RNA transcripts. HTBI primers drove first-round RT-PCR of the TCR CDR3. MiXCR, run by TCRdb on the multiplex PCR reads, gives a single entry per CDR3 protein. This table holds 500,000 to 750,000 distinct CDR3 sequences, 15% to 18% found once. Source material: blood. The receptor set was obtained from a woman in her 30s with Graves' hyperthyroidism.

This chain uses TRBV9 with TRBJ1-2; D is ambiguous. CDR3 size: 15 residues. V lost 4 bases and J lost 4, with 17 bases in between. The V gene's germline CDR1 is SGDLS and CDR2 YYNGEE. The CDR3 nucleotides are TGTGCCAGCAGCCTTAGGGAGGGCTTCGGCTATGGCTACACCTTC. Translation: CASSLREGFGYGYTF.

V and J are TRBV6-6 and TRBJ2-1; TRBD1 matches at 10 bases. This CDR3 has 17 residues. Germline values: CDR1 MNHNY, CDR2 SVGAGI (reference sequence). V shed 2 bases and J 0 bases; nucleotides not matched to a gene: 4. Here the CDR3 reads CASSYLGQGSSYNEQFF. In nucleotides, the CDR3 is TGTGCCAGCAGTTACCTGGGACAGGGGAGCTCCTACAATGAGCAGTTCTTC.

This clonotype appeared a few times. V gene TRBV25-1 combines with J gene TRBJ1-6; D is undetermined. In germline, CDR1 is MGHDK, CDR2 SYGVNS. Trimming shortened V by 5 bases and J by 2 bases, and 13 bases separated the two germline ends. The CDR3 is 16 residues long. The CDR3 here is CASSPYGGAYNSPLHF. CDR3 nucleotide sequence: TGTGCCAGCAGTCCTTATGGCGGGGCCTATAATTCACCCCTCCACTTT.

This clonotype was counted many times. V usage is TRBV6-1 and J usage is TRBJ2-1; TRBD2 matches 9 bases. J lost 4 bases, V lost 2 bases, and 3 bases had no gene match. This CDR3 is 15 amino acids long. Per the germline V gene, CDR1 is MNHNS and CDR2 is SASEGT. The CDR3 here is CASSERREGYNEQFF. For the CDR3, the DNA is TGTGCCAGCAGTGAAAGGCGGGAGGGGTACAATGAGCAGTTCTTC.

This clonotype showed up just a few times. The chain joins TRBV7-9 to TRBJ2-5, with 8 bases fitting TRBD2. The CDR3 is 14 amino acids. Trimming removed 5 bases from V and 5 bases from J; junction bases left unmatched: 7. Germline loops: CDR1 SEHNR, CDR2 FQNEAQ (reference sequence). In DNA form, the CDR3 reads TGTGCCAGCAGCCCCCGCGGGGGGCCTGAGACCCAGTACTTC. This encodes CASSPRGGPETQYF.

To note about this clonotype: With a much larger clone just one base away, this may be a read error. As DNA, the CDR3 is TGTACCAGCAGCTTAGAGAATTACCACTACGAGCAGTACTTC. This encodes CTSSLENYHYEQYF. The chain is built from TRBV11-2 and TRBJ2-7; the D is unclear. Germline-derived CDR1 and CDR2 are SGHAT and FQNNGV. The CDR3 totals 14 residues.

This clonotype has more than one count but fewer than ten. V and J are TRBV27 and TRBJ2-5; 10 bases fit TRBD1. Germline values: CDR1 MNHEY, CDR2 SMNVEV (reference sequence). V dropped 4 bases and J dropped 2; count of bases not matched to a gene: 4. The CDR3 length is 15 residues. The CDR3 region is CASSSRTGGQETQYF. The CDR3 bases are TGTGCCAGCAGTTCTCGGACAGGGGGGCAAGAGACCCAGTACTTC.

The chain recombines TRBV28 with TRBJ2-7; D possibly uses TRBD1 or TRBD2 (5 bases each). This CDR3 comprises 17 residues. The germline CDR1 and CDR2 sequences are MDHEN and SYDVKM. Trimming stripped 5 bases from V and 5 bases from J, with 25 bases between. The CDR3 reads CASSLPSIGAPRHEQYF. The DNA of the CDR3 is TGTGCCAGCAGTCTACCATCTATCGGGGCCCCTAGGCACGAGCAGTACTTC.

This clonotype was seen a handful of times. The chain couples TRBV30 to TRBJ2-4; D is undetermined. Trimming shortened V by 5 bases and J by 1 base, and 9 bases separated the two germline ends. The CDR3 sequence is 13 residues long. CDR1 and CDR2 (germline): GTSNPN, SVGIG (reference sequence). The CDR3, as DNA: TGTGCCTGGTCGGTGGGGGCCAAAAACATTCAGTACTTC. Residues: CAWSVGAKNIQYF.

This clonotype occurred a few times. The chain employs TRBV30 and TRBJ2-1; 7 bases align to TRBD1. This CDR3 region has 16 residues. In germline, CDR1 is GTSNPN, CDR2 SVGIG (reference sequence). The trim removed 3 bases at V and 5 bases at J, leaving 13 bases unmatched. The CDR3 DNA follows: TGTGCCTGGAGGGCAAACCGGGACAGTACTAACAATGAGCAGTTCTTC. Translation: CAWRANRDSTNNEQFF.

The V and J genes are TRBV4-1 and TRBJ1-1; the D is unclear. CDR1 and CDR2 from the germline V gene are MGHRA and YSYEKL. With 1 base removed from V and 3 bases from J, the gap between germline ends came to 6 bases. The length of the CDR3 is 13 residues. CDR3 coding DNA: TGCGCCAGCAGCCAAGCGAGAGACACTGAAGCTTTCTTT. This gives the protein CASSQARDTEAFF.

V and J are TRBV5-4 and TRBJ2-3; tentatively, D is TRBD2 (7 bases). The V and J ends lost 6 bases and 3 bases respectively, with 20 bases between them. Germline V lookup: CDR1 SGHNT, CDR2 YYREEE (reference sequence). The length of the CDR3 is 16 residues. The chain's CDR3 is CASTGGGRRGTDTQYF. The CDR3 DNA is TGTGCCAGCACCGGGGGCGGGAGACGTGGGACAGATACGCAGTATTTT.

V usage is TRBV20-1 and J usage is TRBJ2-7; D is unresolved. The CDR3 runs 13 residues. Per the germline V gene, CDR1 is DFQATT and CDR2 is SNEGSKA (reference sequence). V dropped 1 base and J dropped 3 bases, with 10 bases sitting between them. The CDR3 here is CSARGRVDYEQYF. CDR3 DNA sequence: TGCAGTGCTAGAGGTCGGGTAGACTACGAGCAGTACTTC.

The rearrangement joins TRBV12-3 or TRBV12-4 to TRBJ2-7; 7 bases fit TRBD1. CDR3 length: 15 amino acids. Unmatched junction bases numbered 9, after V lost 5 bases and J lost 2 bases. In DNA, the CDR3 is TGTGCCAGCAGTCCTGGGACAGTACTTACCTACGAGCAGTACTTC. Its protein is CASSPGTVLTYEQYF.

This clonotype has ten or more counts. The rearrangement links TRBV20-1 to TRBJ2-7, with TRBD2 matching 8 bases. V was pared by 0 bases and J by 0 bases, with 1 base of the junction left unmatched. From germline, CDR1 is DFQATT and CDR2 SNEGSKA (reference sequence). The CDR3 runs to 14 residues. DNA for the CDR3: TGCAGTGCTAGAGAAACTAGCGGCTCCTACGAGCAGTACTTC. This gives the protein CSARETSGSYEQYF.

This clonotype was counted ten times or more. The chain links TRBV10-3 to TRBJ2-7; the D gene is possibly TRBD2 (5 bases). V was trimmed by 2 bases and J by 5 bases, leaving 10 bases between them. The CDR3 runs to 13 residues. Germline CDR1 is ENHRY and CDR2 is SYGVKD. CDR3 DNA sequence: TGTGCCATCAGTGAGAGAAGGGAGCACGAGCAGTACTTC. As protein: CAISERREHEQYF.

In its sample, this clonotype was seen a few times. V usage is TRBV20-1 and J usage is TRBJ2-7; 7 positions match TRBD2. V lost 3 bases to trimming and J lost 5 bases; unmatched junction nucleotides: 1. The germline V gene has CDR1 DFQATT and CDR2 SNEGSKA (reference sequence). This CDR3 has 11 amino acids. The CDR3 sequence is CSARGGNEQYF. CDR3 sequence (DNA): TGCAGTGCTAGGGGGGGGAACGAGCAGTACTTC.

This clonotype was seen a few times. J is TRBJ1-5 and V is TRBV7-9; 8 nucleotides align to TRBD1. Germline lookup yields CDR1 SEHNR and CDR2 FQNEAQ (reference sequence). The ends lost 1 base at V and 3 bases at J; junction bases unmatched: 8. The CDR3 is made up of 17 amino acids. In DNA, the CDR3 is TGTGCCAGCAGCTTAGATATAGGACAGGGTTTCAATCAGCCCCAGCATTTT. It translates to CASSLDIGQGFNQPQHF.

The chain joins TRBV7-9 to TRBJ1-1; tentative D call: TRBD1 (6 bases). Germline values: CDR1 SEHNR, CDR2 FQNEAQ (reference sequence). The germline V and J ends were trimmed by 1 base and 6 bases, with 12 bases remaining between them. This CDR3 spans 14 amino acids. CDR3 in DNA: TGTGCCAGCAGCTTAGTCGCGAAGGGGGCTGAAGCTTTCTTT. This codes for CASSLVAKGAEAFF.

Notes on this clonotype: A much larger clone is a single base away; this may be a read error. The chain links TRBV7-2 to TRBJ2-5, with D hard to call. The germline V gene has CDR1 SGHTA and CDR2 FQGNSA. The CDR3 length is 12 residues. V lost 9 bases and J lost 2, with 10 bases in between. The CDR3 reads CARSWSQETQYF. CDR3 bases: TGTGCCAGAAGTTGGAGTCAAGAGACCCAGTACTTC.

There are many counts of this clonotype. The chain links TRBV6-2 or TRBV6-3 to TRBJ2-7, with TRBD1 matching 10 bases. V shed 6 bases and J 7 bases; nucleotides not matched to a gene: 9. There are 14 residues in the CDR3. Per germline, CDR1 MNHEY and CDR2 SVGEGT. Here the CDR3 reads CASRRDRGPREQYF. The CDR3 DNA reads TGTGCCAGCAGGCGGGACAGGGGACCCAGGGAGCAGTACTTC.

This clonotype was detected only a few times. The chain uses TRBV3-1 and TRBJ2-1; D remains unclear. Germline assignment: CDR1 LGHDT and CDR2 YNNKEL (reference sequence). The CDR3 consists of 15 residues. The V and J ends lost 0 bases and 5 bases respectively, with 11 bases between them. The CDR3 nucleotides read TGTGCCAGCAGCCAAGACGGTATAGCCCACAATGAGCAGTTCTTC. This codes for CASSQDGIAHNEQFF.

The chain links TRBV4-1 to TRBJ1-2; 7 bases agree with TRBD1. V trimming: 0 bases; J trimming: 6 bases; junction bases outside the gene matches: 10. The CDR3 sequence is 16 residues long. Germline CDR1 MGHRA, CDR2 YSYEKL. The DNA of the CDR3 is TGCGCCAGCAGCCAAGATCTAGGCAGGGGGTTGGATGGCTACACCTTC. Translated, it gives CASSQDLGRGLDGYTF.

This rearrangement joins TRBV12-3 or TRBV12-4 to TRBJ2-3; TRBD2 matches at 13 bases. This CDR3 contains 17 residues. After removal of 3 bases from V and 2 bases from J, the junction contained 5 bases not matched to a gene. The CDR3 spells CASSFRGLAGYTDTQYF. The CDR3 nucleotides read TGTGCCAGCAGTTTTCGGGGACTAGCGGGATACACAGATACGCAGTATTTT.

This clonotype was seen ten or more times. The rearrangement uses TRBV6-5 and TRBJ1-5; 7 bases agree with TRBD1. CDR1 and CDR2 from the germline V gene are MNHEY and SVGAGI. The CDR3 has 14 residues. V lost 0 bases to trimming and J lost 7 bases; unmatched junction nucleotides: 3. This chain's CDR3 is CASSYSSGGQPQHF. CDR3 in DNA: TGTGCCAGCAGTTACTCGTCAGGGGGACAGCCCCAGCATTTT.

This clonotype was seen a handful of times. The CDR3 loop is CASSRSRGSYEQYF. The CDR3 coding sequence is TGTGCCAGCAGCCGAAGCCGAGGCTCCTACGAGCAGTACTTC. The chain combines TRBV4-2 with TRBJ2-7; D gene unclear. The CDR3 length is 14 residues. The germline V gene has CDR1 LGHNA and CDR2 YNFKEQ. V lost 4 bases and J 0 bases, leaving 10 bases between the germline ends.